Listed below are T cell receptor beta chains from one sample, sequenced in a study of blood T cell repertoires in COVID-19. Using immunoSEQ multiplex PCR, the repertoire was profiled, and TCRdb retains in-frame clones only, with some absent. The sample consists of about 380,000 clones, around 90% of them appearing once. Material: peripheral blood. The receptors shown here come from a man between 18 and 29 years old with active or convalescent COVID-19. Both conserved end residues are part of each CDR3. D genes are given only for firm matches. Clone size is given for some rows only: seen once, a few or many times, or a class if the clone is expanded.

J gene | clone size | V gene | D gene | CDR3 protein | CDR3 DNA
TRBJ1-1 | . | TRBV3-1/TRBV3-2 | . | CASSQGQGVDTEAFF | TGTGCCAGCAGCCAAGGGCAGGGTGTTGACACTGAAGCTTTCTTT
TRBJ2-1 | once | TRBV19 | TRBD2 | CASSMTSGYNEQFF | TGTGCCAGTAGTATGACTAGCGGATACAATGAGCAGTTCTTC
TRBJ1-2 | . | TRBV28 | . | CASSLWAGLHTF | TGTGCCAGCAGTTTATGGGCAGGGTTACACACCTTC
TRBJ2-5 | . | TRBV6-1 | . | CASSEPGGAGMETQYF | TGTGCCAGCAGTGAACCCGGCGGGGCCGGGATGGAGACCCAGTACTTC
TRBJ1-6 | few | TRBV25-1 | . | CASKDSRTNSPLHF | TGTGCCAGCAAAGACAGCAGGACTAATTCACCCCTCCACTTT
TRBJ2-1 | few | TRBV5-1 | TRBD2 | CASSFVLAGGNEQFF | TGCGCCAGCAGCTTTGTCCTAGCGGGGGGAAATGAGCAGTTCTTC
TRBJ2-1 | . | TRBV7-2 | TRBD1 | CASSLTTGYSYNEQFF | TGTGCCAGCAGCTTAACGACAGGGTACTCCTACAATGAGCAGTTCTTC
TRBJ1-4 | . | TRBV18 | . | CASSPPLTITQKEKLFF | TGTGCCAGCTCACCACCGCTTACAATCACCCAAAAGGAAAAACTGTTTTTT
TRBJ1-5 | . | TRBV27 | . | CASQRGGMTSNQPQHF | TGTGCCAGCCAGCGGGGGGGGATGACGAGCAATCAGCCCCAGCATTTT
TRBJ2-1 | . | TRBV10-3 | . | CAISLDSGVNEQFF | TGTGCCATCAGCCTTGACAGTGGGGTCAATGAGCAGTTCTTC
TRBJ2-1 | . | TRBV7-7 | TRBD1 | CASSLWGTAYNEQFF | TGTGCCAGCAGCTTATGGGGGACAGCTTACAATGAGCAGTTCTTC
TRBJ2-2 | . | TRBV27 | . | CASSLRPRELNTGELFF | TGTGCCAGCAGTCTCCGCCCCCGGGAGCTAAACACCGGGGAGCTGTTTTTT
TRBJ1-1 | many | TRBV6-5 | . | CASSRVNTEAFF | TGTGCCAGCAGTCGAGTGAACACTGAAGCTTTCTTT
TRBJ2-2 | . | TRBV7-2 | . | CASSLGGAGELFF | TGTGCCAGCAGCTTAGGGGGGGCCGGGGAGCTGTTTTTT
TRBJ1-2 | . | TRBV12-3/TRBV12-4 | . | CASSVQPNYGYTF | TGTGCCAGCAGCGTACAGCCTAACTATGGCTACACCTTC
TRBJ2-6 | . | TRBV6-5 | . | CASRVAGANVLTF | TGTGCCAGCCGGGTAGCTGGGGCCAACGTGCTGACTTTC
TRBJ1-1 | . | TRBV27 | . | CASKSFGGEGAEAFF | TGTGCCAGCAAGTCGTTTGGGGGGGAGGGAGCTGAAGCTTTCTTT
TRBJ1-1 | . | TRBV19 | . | CASSTRGYANTEAFF | TGTGCCAGTAGTACCAGGGGCTACGCAAACACTGAAGCTTTCTTT
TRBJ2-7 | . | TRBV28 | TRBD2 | CASSFGLAGGSAHSRRHYEQYF | TGTGCCAGCAGTTTCGGCCTAGCGGGAGGGAGCGCACATTCCCGAAGGCACTACGAGCAGTACTTC
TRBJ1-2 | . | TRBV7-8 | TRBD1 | CASTLTPGQALSYTF | TGTGCCAGCACCCTTACACCGGGACAGGCGTTAAGCTACACCTTC
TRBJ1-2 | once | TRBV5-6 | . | CASSATPGIVVGINYGYTF | TGTGCCAGCAGCGCAACGCCGGGGATCGTCGTGGGAATAAACTATGGCTACACCTTC
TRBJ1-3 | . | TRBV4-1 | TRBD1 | CASSRMGGQGAPGNTIYF | TGCGCCAGCAGCCGCATGGGGGGACAGGGGGCGCCTGGAAACACCATATATTTT
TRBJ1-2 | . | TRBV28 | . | CASSLASPYGYTF | TGTGCCAGCAGTTTGGCCAGTCCCTATGGCTACACCTTC
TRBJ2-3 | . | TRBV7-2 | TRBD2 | CASTTHRLAGGPSDTQYF | TGTGCCAGCACCACCCACAGGCTAGCGGGAGGGCCGTCAGATACGCAGTATTTT
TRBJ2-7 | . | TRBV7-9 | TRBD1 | CASSSRDRDSYEQYF | TGTGCCAGCAGCTCACGGGACAGGGATTCCTACGAGCAGTACTTC
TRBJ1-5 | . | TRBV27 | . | CASSYQGGQPQHF | TGTGCCAGCAGTTACCAGGGTGGACAGCCCCAGCATTTT
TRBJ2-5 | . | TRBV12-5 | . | CASGLGHGPQGQETQYF | TGTGCTAGTGGTTTGGGACACGGCCCCCAGGGGCAAGAGACCCAGTACTTC
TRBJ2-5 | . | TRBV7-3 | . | CASSFRGQETQYF | TGTGCCAGCAGCTTCAGGGGACAAGAGACCCAGTACTTC
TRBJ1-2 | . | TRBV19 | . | CASTLGGNYGYTF | TGTGCCAGTACCCTAGGGGGTAACTATGGCTACACCTTC
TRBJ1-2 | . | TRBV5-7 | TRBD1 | CASSLRPRGPAYGYTF | TGTGCCAGCAGCTTAAGACCCAGGGGGCCGGCCTATGGCTACACCTTC
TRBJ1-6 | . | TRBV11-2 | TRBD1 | CASMGQFSSPLHF | TGTGCCAGCATGGGACAGTTTAGTTCACCCCTCCACTTT
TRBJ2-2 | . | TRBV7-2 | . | CASTLSGKNTGELFF | TGTGCCAGCACCCTTTCCGGGAAGAACACCGGGGAGCTGTTTTTT
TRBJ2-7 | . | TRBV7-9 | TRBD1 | CASSLQGAEEQYF | TGTGCCAGCAGCTTACAGGGGGCGGAAGAGCAGTACTTC
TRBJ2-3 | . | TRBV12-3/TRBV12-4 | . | CASLVSITDTQYF | TGTGCCAGCTTAGTAAGCATCACAGATACGCAGTATTTT
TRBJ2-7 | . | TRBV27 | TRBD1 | CASRKDRVIHEQYF | TGTGCCAGCAGAAAGGACAGGGTAATCCACGAGCAGTACTTC
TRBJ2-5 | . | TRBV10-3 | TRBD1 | CAISESTGEETQYF | TGTGCCATCAGTGAGTCGACAGGGGAAGAGACCCAGTACTTC
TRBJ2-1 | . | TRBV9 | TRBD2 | CASSVGTSVYNEQFF | TGTGCCAGCAGCGTCGGGACTAGCGTATACAATGAGCAGTTCTTC
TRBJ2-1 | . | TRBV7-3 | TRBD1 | CASSKQGDAYNEQFF | TGTGCCAGCAGCAAGCAGGGGGACGCCTACAATGAGCAGTTCTTC
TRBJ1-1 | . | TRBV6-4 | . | CASSRSGSGRDTEAFF | TGTGCCAGCAGCCGAAGCGGGTCGGGAAGGGACACTGAAGCTTTCTTT
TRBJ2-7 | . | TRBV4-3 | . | CASSQDDRPLSEQYF | TGCGCCAGCAGCCAAGATGACAGACCCCTTTCCGAGCAGTACTTC